These T cell receptor beta chains were read from a single sample in a study of cytomegalovirus exposure and HLA in healthy donors. The protocol was immunoSEQ multiplex PCR, while the TCRdb copy is restricted to in-frame clones and leaves out a portion. The sample lists some 110,000 clones, over 8% occurring once. Sequencing was done on a sample of PBMCs. Source of these receptors: a man under 40 in good health and CMV-seronegative. CDR3s include the opening cysteine and the closing phenylalanine or tryptophan. The D gene is left open where the match is weak. The size of a clone is reported for some rows only, either as once, few or many, or as a class for expanded clones.

cdr3_aa cdr3_nt clone_size v_call d_call j_call
CASSYEATNTEAFF TGTGCCAGCAGTTACGAGGCAACGAACACTGAAGCTTTCTTT - TRBV6-6 - TRBJ1-1
CASWGGDTYEQYF TGTGCCAGCTGGGGCGGGGATACCTACGAGCAGTACTTC - TRBV7-9 - TRBJ2-7
CASSSGVTGELFF TGCGCCAGCAGCTCAGGGGTCACCGGGGAGCTGTTTTTT - TRBV5-1 - TRBJ2-2
CASGPRTPNTEAFF TGTGCCAGTGGTCCGAGGACACCGAACACTGAAGCTTTCTTT - TRBV19 - TRBJ1-1
CASSPTGLLYEQYF TGTGCCAGCAGTCCCACCGGGTTATTATACGAGCAGTACTTC - TRBV6-1 - TRBJ2-7
CASSLTGTGAPYGYTF TGTGCCAGCAGTTTGACCGGGACAGGGGCCCCCTATGGCTACACCTTC few TRBV27 TRBD1 TRBJ1-2
CASSFRGNYGYTF TGTGCCAGCAGTTTTAGGGGAAACTATGGCTACACCTTC - TRBV27 - TRBJ1-2
CASSPTGTGKEKLFF TGTGCCAGCTCACCCACCGGGACAGGGAAAGAAAAACTGTTTTTT few TRBV18 TRBD1 TRBJ1-4
CASSLDVTPGANDLTF TGTGCCAGCAGCTTAGACGTGACCCCTGGGGCCAACGACCTGACTTTC - TRBV13 - TRBJ2-6
CASSPGLAVPYEQYF TGTGCCAGTAGTCCGGGACTAGCGGTTCCCTACGAGCAGTACTTC few TRBV19 TRBD2 TRBJ2-7
CASSLAGGTLNQPQHF TGTGCCAGCAGCTTAGCGGGGGGGACTCTCAATCAGCCCCAGCATTTT - TRBV7-8 - TRBJ1-5
CASSIDQNTEAFF TGTGCCAGTAGTATAGATCAAAACACTGAAGCTTTCTTT - TRBV19 - TRBJ1-1
CASSHAAAGVRNEQFF TGTGCCAGCAGCCACGCGGCAGCGGGGGTAAGAAATGAGCAGTTCTTC - TRBV12-1 - TRBJ2-1
CASSQVRQSWTEAFF TGCGCCAGCAGCCAAGTCCGACAGAGTTGGACTGAAGCTTTCTTT few TRBV4-1 - TRBJ1-1
CASSSRFEFYEQYF TGTGCCAGCAGCTCTCGGTTTGAGTTTTACGAGCAGTACTTC few TRBV27 - TRBJ2-7
CASNTAGTGIPLHF TGTGCCAGCAACACAGCCGGGACAGGGATCCCCCTCCACTTT - TRBV2 TRBD1 TRBJ1-6
CASSLPGLGETQYF TGTGCCAGCAGCTTACCTGGACTTGGAGAGACCCAGTACTTC once TRBV11-3 - TRBJ2-5
CASGTGTGVNEQYF TGTGCCAGTGGGACCGGGACAGGGGTCAACGAGCAGTACTTC - TRBV6-5 TRBD1 TRBJ2-7
CASSPGRGTNYGYTF TGTGCCAGCTCACCAGGCAGGGGGACTAACTATGGCTACACCTTC - TRBV18 TRBD1 TRBJ1-2
CASSQDSRDEQFF TGCGCCAGCAGCCAAGATTCGCGGGATGAGCAGTTCTTC few TRBV4-3 - TRBJ2-1
CASSLTSGGAEYNEQFF TGCGCCAGCAGCTTGACTAGCGGGGGGGCAGAATACAATGAGCAGTTCTTC - TRBV5-1 TRBD2 TRBJ2-1
CASTYTSGIYNEQFF TGCGCCAGCACCTACACTAGCGGAATCTACAATGAGCAGTTCTTC - TRBV5-1 TRBD2 TRBJ2-1
CAWSLGGGGETLFF TGTGCCTGGAGTTTAGGAGGGGGCGGGGAAACACTGTTTTTT once TRBV30 TRBD1 TRBJ1-4
CASSPQPTGQETQYF TGTGCCAGCAGTCCACAACCGACAGGCCAAGAGACCCAGTACTTC few TRBV27 - TRBJ2-5
CASSESSRTDTQYF TGCGCCAGCAGTGAGTCGAGTCGGACAGATACGCAGTATTTT few TRBV10-1 - TRBJ2-3
CATSTGTGLAKNIQYF TGTGCCACCAGCACCGGGACAGGGTTAGCCAAAAACATTCAGTACTTC - TRBV15 TRBD1 TRBJ2-4
CASSQDSNQPQHF TGCGCCAGCAGCCAGGATAGCAATCAGCCCCAGCATTTT - TRBV5-1 - TRBJ1-5
CASSLGDSLLFF TGTGCCAGCAGCTTAGGGGACAGTCTACTGTTTTTT few TRBV7-9 TRBD1 TRBJ1-4
CASSGVGALAGEQETQYF TGTGCCAGCAGCGGGGTGGGGGCGCTAGCGGGGGAACAAGAGACCCAGTACTTC - TRBV9 TRBD2 TRBJ2-5
CASSPSRTNYNEQFF TGTGCCAGCAGCCCTTCGCGTACGAACTACAATGAGCAGTTCTTC few TRBV5-4 - TRBJ2-1
CASRLQGSNTEAFF TGCGCCAGCAGACTGCAGGGGTCGAACACTGAAGCTTTCTTT few TRBV5-1 - TRBJ1-1
CARSSLDLKGDSYEPYF TGTGCCAGAAGCTCTCTAGATTTGAAAGGGGACTCCTACGAGCCGTACTTC few TRBV5-4 - TRBJ2-7
CASRSQAAGVRKLFF TGTGCCAGCAGAAGTCAGGCGGCAGGGGTGAGGAAACTGTTTTTT - TRBV2 - TRBJ1-4
CASSQDRPLGTGGSYGYTF TGCGCCAGCAGCCAAGATCGGCCCCTCGGGACAGGGGGAAGCTATGGCTACACCTTC few TRBV4-3 TRBD1 TRBJ1-2
CATRDRDYTGELFF TGTGCCACCAGGGACAGGGATTACACCGGGGAGCTGTTTTTT few TRBV6-5 TRBD1 TRBJ2-2
CASAPASGASSTDTQYF TGTGCCAGCGCTCCGGCTAGCGGGGCTTCTAGCACAGATACGCAGTATTTT - TRBV9 TRBD2 TRBJ2-3
CASSLVPGDVGNQPQHF TGTGCCAGCAGCTTAGTCCCAGGGGACGTTGGCAATCAGCCCCAGCATTTT - TRBV7-6 - TRBJ1-5
CASSSSGSLETQYF TGCGCCAGCAGCTCTAGCGGGAGTTTGGAGACCCAGTACTTC few TRBV5-1 TRBD2 TRBJ2-5
CASSRAGEETQYF TGCGCCAGCAGCCGAGCGGGGGAAGAGACCCAGTACTTC - TRBV4-3 TRBD2 TRBJ2-5
CASSYERGAYEQYF TGTGCCAGCAGTTACGAGCGGGGCGCCTACGAGCAGTACTTC few TRBV6-5 TRBD2 TRBJ2-7
CSVLSGEETQYF TGCAGCGTTTTAAGCGGGGAAGAGACCCAGTACTTC few TRBV29-1 TRBD2 TRBJ2-5
CASSFSGATEAFF TGTGCCAGCAGCTTTTCAGGGGCCACTGAAGCTTTCTTT few TRBV7-2 - TRBJ1-1
CASSKRTGVYEQYF TGTGCCAGTAGTAAGCGGACAGGGGTGTACGAGCAGTACTTC - TRBV19 TRBD1 TRBJ2-7
CASNRDGRSADTQYF TGTGCCAGCAATCGGGACGGGAGGTCGGCAGATACGCAGTATTTT - TRBV7-3 TRBD2 TRBJ2-3
CASSPGTGRLTEAFF TGTGCCAGCAGCCCCGGGACAGGGAGACTCACTGAAGCTTTCTTT - TRBV7-2 TRBD1 TRBJ1-1
CASKQSSGNTIYF TGTGCCAGCAAACAGAGTTCTGGAAACACCATATATTTT - TRBV11-2 - TRBJ1-3
CAWRRAGPTYEQYF TGTGCCTGGAGGCGGGCAGGTCCAACCTACGAGCAGTACTTC - TRBV30 - TRBJ2-7
CATSRGQGGTEAFF TGTGCCACCAGCAGGGGACAGGGAGGGACTGAAGCTTTCTTT - TRBV15 TRBD1 TRBJ1-1
CASTLYATNEKLFF TGTGCCAGTACCCTCTACGCAACTAATGAAAAACTGTTTTTT few TRBV19 - TRBJ1-4
CAISARGSSYEQYF TGTGCCATCAGTGCCAGGGGATCCTCCTACGAGCAGTACTTC - TRBV10-3 - TRBJ2-7
CASSFVSGGSIETQYF TGTGCCAGCAGCTTTGTGTCTGGCGGGAGTATCGAGACCCAGTACTTC few TRBV11-1 TRBD2 TRBJ2-5
CASSPGGAPGVEQYF TGCGCCAGCAGCCCCGGGGGGGCCCCAGGGGTCGAGCAGTACTTC - TRBV5-1 TRBD2 TRBJ2-7
CASSPGQGLGPQHF TGCGCCAGCAGTCCCGGACAGGGGCTTGGGCCCCAGCATTTT few TRBV10-1 TRBD1 TRBJ1-5
CASKVYGVTEAFF TGTGCCAGTAAAGTCTACGGGGTCACTGAAGCTTTCTTT - TRBV19 - TRBJ1-1
CASSPRTGENQPQHF TGTGCCAGCTCACCAAGGACAGGGGAGAATCAGCCCCAGCATTTT - TRBV18 TRBD1 TRBJ1-5